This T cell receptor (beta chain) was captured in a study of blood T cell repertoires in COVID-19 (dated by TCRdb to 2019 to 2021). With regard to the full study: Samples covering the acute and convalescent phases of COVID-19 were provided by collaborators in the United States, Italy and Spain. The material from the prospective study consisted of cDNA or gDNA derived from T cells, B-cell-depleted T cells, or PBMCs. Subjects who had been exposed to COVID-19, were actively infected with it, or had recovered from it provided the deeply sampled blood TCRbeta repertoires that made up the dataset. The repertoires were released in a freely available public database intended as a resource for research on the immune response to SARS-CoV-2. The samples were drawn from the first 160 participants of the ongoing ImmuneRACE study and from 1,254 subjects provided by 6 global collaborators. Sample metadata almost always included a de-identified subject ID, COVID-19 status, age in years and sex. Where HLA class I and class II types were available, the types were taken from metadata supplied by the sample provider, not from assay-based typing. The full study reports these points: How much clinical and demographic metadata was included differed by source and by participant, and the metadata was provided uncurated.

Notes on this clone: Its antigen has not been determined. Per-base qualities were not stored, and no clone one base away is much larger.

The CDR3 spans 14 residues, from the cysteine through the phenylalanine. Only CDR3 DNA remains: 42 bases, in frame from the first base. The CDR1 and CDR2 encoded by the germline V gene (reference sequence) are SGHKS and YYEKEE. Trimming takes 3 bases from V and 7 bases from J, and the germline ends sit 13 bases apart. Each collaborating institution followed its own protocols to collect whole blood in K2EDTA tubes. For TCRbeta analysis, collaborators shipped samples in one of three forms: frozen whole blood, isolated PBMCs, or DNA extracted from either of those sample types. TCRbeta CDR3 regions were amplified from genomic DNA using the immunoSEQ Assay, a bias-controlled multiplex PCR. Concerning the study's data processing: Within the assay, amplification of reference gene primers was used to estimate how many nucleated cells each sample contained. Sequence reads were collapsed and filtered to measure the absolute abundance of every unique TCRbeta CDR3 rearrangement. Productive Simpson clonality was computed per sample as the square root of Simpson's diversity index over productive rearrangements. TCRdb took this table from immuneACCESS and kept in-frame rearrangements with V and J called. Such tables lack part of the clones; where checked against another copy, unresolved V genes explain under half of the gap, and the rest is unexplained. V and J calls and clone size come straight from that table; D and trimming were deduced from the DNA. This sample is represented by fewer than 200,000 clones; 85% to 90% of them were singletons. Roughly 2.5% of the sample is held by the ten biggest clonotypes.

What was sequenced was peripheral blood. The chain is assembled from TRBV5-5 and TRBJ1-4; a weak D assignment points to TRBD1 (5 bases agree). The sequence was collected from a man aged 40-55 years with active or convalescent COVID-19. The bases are TGTGCCAGCAGCTACCGGGACGGGGGTGAAAAACTGTTTTTT. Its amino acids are CASSYRDGGEKLFF.